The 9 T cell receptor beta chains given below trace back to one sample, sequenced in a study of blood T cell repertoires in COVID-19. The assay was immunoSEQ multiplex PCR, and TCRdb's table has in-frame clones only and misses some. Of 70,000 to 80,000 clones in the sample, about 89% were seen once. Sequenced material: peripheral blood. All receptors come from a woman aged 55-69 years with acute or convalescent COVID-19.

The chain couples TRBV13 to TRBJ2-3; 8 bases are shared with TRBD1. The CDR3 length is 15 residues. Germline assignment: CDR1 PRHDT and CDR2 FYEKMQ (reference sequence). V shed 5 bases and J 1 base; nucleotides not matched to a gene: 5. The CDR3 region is CASSQEQGGTDTQYF. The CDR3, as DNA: TGTGCCAGCAGCCAAGAACAGGGGGGCACAGATACGCAGTATTTT.

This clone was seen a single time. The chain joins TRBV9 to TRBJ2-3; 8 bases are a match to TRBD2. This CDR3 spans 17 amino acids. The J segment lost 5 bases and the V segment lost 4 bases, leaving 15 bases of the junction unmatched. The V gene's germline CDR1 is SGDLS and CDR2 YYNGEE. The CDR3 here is CASSTRGSGGVGDTQYF. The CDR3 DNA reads TGTGCCAGCAGCACCCGGGGGAGCGGGGGAGTAGGAGATACGCAGTATTTT.

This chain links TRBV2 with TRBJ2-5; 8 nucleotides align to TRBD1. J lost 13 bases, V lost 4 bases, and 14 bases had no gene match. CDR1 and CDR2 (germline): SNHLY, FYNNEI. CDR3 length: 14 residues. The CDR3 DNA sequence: TGTGCCAGCAGTGTCCGACAGGGGCCCTCTGCTTGGTACTTC. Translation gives CASSVRQGPSAWYF.

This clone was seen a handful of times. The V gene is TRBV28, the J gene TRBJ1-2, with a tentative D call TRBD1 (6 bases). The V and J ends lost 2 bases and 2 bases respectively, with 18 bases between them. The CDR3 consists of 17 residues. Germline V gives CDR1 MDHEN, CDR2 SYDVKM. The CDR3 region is CASSLRDNPALNYGYTF. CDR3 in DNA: TGTGCCAGCAGTTTACGGGACAACCCAGCTCTAAACTATGGCTACACCTTC.

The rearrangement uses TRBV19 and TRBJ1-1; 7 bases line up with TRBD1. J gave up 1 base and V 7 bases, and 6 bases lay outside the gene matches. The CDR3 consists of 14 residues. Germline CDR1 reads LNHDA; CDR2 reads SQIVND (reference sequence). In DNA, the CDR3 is TGTGCCAGTACCGGGACAGCGGGGAACACTGAAGCTTTCTTT. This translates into CASTGTAGNTEAFF. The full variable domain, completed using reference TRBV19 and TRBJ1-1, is DGGITQSPKYLFRKEGQNVTLSCEQNLNHDAMYWYRQDPGQGLRLIYYSQIVNDFQKGDIAEGYSVSREKKESFPLTVTSAQKNPTAFYLCASTGTAGNTEAFFGQGTRLTVV.

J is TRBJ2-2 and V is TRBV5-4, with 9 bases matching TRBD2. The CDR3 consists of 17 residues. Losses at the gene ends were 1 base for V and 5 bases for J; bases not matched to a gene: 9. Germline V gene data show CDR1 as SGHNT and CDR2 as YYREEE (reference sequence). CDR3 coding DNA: TGTGCCAGCAGCTTGCCCTCAGCGGGGGGTGGGACCGGGGAGCTGTTTTTT. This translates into CASSLPSAGGGTGELFF.

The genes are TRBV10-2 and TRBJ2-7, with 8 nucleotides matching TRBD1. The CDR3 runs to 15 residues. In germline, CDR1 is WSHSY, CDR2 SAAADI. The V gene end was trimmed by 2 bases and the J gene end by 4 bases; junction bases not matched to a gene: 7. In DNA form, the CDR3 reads TGCGCCAGCAGTGAGCCAGGGACAGGATCATACGAGCAGTACTTC. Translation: CASSEPGTGSYEQYF.

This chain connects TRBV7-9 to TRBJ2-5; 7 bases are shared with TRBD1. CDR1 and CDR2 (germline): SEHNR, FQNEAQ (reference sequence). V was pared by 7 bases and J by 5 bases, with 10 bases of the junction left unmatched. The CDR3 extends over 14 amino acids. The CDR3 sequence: CASMRQGLGETQYF. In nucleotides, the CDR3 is TGTGCCAGCATGAGACAGGGTCTAGGGGAGACCCAGTACTTC.

CDR3 sequence reads: CASGRTGDGANVLTF. The CDR3 DNA reads as TGTGCTAGTGGCAGGACAGGGGACGGGGCCAACGTCCTGACTTTC. The J gene is TRBJ2-6, the V gene TRBV12-5; 9 bases agree with TRBD1. CDR3 length equals 15 residues. V was clipped by 6 bases and J by 4 bases; unmatched bases: 4. Germline loops: CDR1 LGHNT, CDR2 FRNRAP.